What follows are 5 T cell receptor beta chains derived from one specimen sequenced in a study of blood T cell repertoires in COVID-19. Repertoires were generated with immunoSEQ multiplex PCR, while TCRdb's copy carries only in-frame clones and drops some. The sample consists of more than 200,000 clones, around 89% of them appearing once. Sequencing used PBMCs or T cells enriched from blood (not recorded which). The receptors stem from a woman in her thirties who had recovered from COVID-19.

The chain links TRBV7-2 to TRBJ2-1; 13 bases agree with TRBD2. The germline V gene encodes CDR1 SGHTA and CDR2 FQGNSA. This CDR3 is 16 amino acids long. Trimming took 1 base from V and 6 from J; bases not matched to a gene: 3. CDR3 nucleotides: TGTGCCAGCAGCTTAGGACTAGCGGGAGGAGGCAATGAGCAGTTCTTC. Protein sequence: CASSLGLAGGGNEQFF.

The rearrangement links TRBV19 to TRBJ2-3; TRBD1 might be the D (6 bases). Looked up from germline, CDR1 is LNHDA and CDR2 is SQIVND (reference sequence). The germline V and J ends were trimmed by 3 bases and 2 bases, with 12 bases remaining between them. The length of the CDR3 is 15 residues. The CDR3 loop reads CASSMQGTITDTQYF. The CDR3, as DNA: TGTGCCAGTAGTATGCAGGGGACAATCACAGATACGCAGTATTTT.

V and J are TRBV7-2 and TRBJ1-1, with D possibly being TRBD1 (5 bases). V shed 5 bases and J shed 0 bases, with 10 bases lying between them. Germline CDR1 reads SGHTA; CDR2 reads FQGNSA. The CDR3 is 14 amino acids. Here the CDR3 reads CASSLGGVNTEAFF. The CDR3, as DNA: TGTGCCAGCAGCCTTGGAGGGGTGAACACTGAAGCTTTCTTT.

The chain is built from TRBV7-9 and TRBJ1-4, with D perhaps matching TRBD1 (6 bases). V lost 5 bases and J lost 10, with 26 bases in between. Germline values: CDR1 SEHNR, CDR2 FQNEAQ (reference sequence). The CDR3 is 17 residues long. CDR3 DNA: TGTGCCAGCAGCCGATTACCTTTGACAGGCACCGCCGGAAAACTGTTTTTT. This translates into CASSRLPLTGTAGKLFF.

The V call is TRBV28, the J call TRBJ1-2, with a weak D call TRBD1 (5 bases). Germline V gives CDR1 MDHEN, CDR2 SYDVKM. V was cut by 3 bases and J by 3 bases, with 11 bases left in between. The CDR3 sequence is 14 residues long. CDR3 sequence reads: CASSFLTEHYGYTF. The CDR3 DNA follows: TGTGCCAGCAGTTTCTTGACAGAACACTATGGCTACACCTTC.